This T cell receptor (beta chain) originates from a study of OX40 agonist ivuxolimab in advanced cancers. Germline V gives CDR1 SGHTA, CDR2 FQGNSA. CDR3 length equals 16 residues. Trimming took 4 bases from V and 2 from J; bases not matched to a gene: 10. Produced via immunoSEQ multiplex PCR; TCRdb's table is partial and in-frame only. Among some 68,000 clones listed, around 83% were seen once. The TCR sequence derives from an adult with an advanced solid tumor such as melanoma, head and neck, liver or kidney cancer. The sequenced sample was CD4+ or CD8+ T cells sorted from blood, obtained in a trial of the OX40 agonist ivuxolimab. J is TRBJ2-7 and V is TRBV7-2; 8 nucleotides line up with TRBD2. CDR3 protein: CASSWSSSGPAYEQYF. CDR3 nucleotide sequence: TGTGCCAGCAGCTGGTCCTCTAGCGGGCCTGCCTACGAGCAGTACTTC.